This TCR beta chain was profiled in a study of cytomegalovirus exposure and HLA in healthy donors. Regarding this clone: Its specificity is unknown.

Overall study results and limits: According to a subsequent analysis, TCR clusters from the first cohort were inclined to appear together in the 110 or so validation repertoires. The CMV antigen specificity of a few CMV-associated chains was confirmed through in vitro analysis. Cytomegalovirus association was listed for about 170 TCR beta chains. High specificity and sensitivity for cytomegalovirus status were reported for the classifier.

Produced via immunoSEQ multiplex PCR; TCRdb's table is partial and in-frame only. The repertoire holds 120,000 or so clones, approximately 90% seen once, with approximately 2% in the top ten. What was sequenced was PBMCs. This clonotype originated in a woman younger than 35 in good health and CMV-seronegative.

CDR3 nucleotides: TGTGCCAGCAGCCTCGTTCAGGGGGCGAGCAATCAGCCCCAGCATTTT. Translating gives CASSLVQGASNQPQHF. The chain joins TRBV5-5 to TRBJ1-5; 8 bases are a match to TRBD1. This CDR3 has 16 residues. CDR1 is SGHKS and CDR2 is YYEKEE in the germline V gene (reference sequence). Unmatched junction bases numbered 7, after V lost 4 bases and J lost 1 base.